Below are 10 T cell receptor beta chains sequenced from a single sample in a study of Graves' ophthalmopathy and Graves' hyperthyroidism. Scientists amplified the TCR beta CDR3 regions from RNA transcripts. HTBI primers were used in a first-round RT-PCR, which preceded a second-round multiplex PCR. One entry per CDR3 protein results from TCRdb running MiXCR on the multiplex PCR reads. The sample includes about 620,000 distinct CDR3 sequences, over 20% of them seen just once. The sequenced material came from peripheral blood. Source of these receptors: a woman aged 18-29 years with stable Graves' hyperthyroidism. Some clones in this sample may be carry-over from other donors' samples.

This clonotype was recorded many times. V and J are TRBV28 and TRBJ1-1; tentatively, D is TRBD1 (6 bases). Germline CDR1 and CDR2: MDHEN and SYDVKM. This CDR3 has 15 residues. The V and J ends lost 0 bases and 2 bases respectively, with 10 bases between them. The CDR3 DNA follows: TGTGCCAGCAGTTTATGGGCAGGGGTTAACACTGAAGCTTTCTTT. Translation gives CASSLWAGVNTEAFF.

This sequence joins TRBV6-1 and TRBJ1-1; D is unresolved. CDR3 length: 14 amino acids. Germline V lookup: CDR1 MNHNS, CDR2 SASEGT. The V gene lost 6 bases and the J gene lost 5 bases, with 16 bases spanning the gap. This CDR3 reads CASSITTIRTEAFF. The CDR3 DNA reads as TGTGCCAGCAGCATCACAACAATAAGGACTGAAGCTTTCTTT.

This clonotype was recorded many times. The chain links TRBV19 to TRBJ1-6; maybe TRBD1 (6 bases). The germline CDR1 and CDR2 sequences are LNHDA and SQIVND (reference sequence). The CDR3 contains 15 residues. Trimming pared 5 bases from V and 3 bases from J, leaving 11 bases between. The CDR3 sequence is CASSPGGLYNSPLHF. CDR3 coding DNA: TGTGCCAGTAGTCCTGGGGGGCTCTATAATTCACCCCTCCACTTT.

This clonotype was detected ten times or more. V and J are TRBV4-1 and TRBJ2-7; TRBD2 is a possible D gene (5 bases). The V end lost 0 bases, the J end lost 1 base, and 10 bases lay between the germline ends. The CDR3 totals 15 residues. CDR1 MGHRA and CDR2 YSYEKL come from the germline V gene. The CDR3 nucleotides are TGCGCCAGCAGCCAAGAGCCTACGGGATCCTACGAGCAGTACTTC. Translation: CASSQEPTGSYEQYF.

The chain carries TRBV24-1 and TRBJ1-2; tentative D call: TRBD1 (6 bases). V dropped 2 bases and J dropped 8 bases, with 11 bases sitting between them. Germline CDR1 reads KGHDR; CDR2 reads SFDVKD. There are 13 residues in the CDR3. Here the CDR3 reads CATSDSDSGGYTF. CDR3 in DNA: TGTGCCACCAGTGATTCGGACAGCGGCGGCTACACCTTC.

There are many counts of this clonotype. This chain's CDR3 is CASSYGSEGGETQYF. In DNA form, the CDR3 reads TGTGCCAGCAGTTACGGATCGGAGGGAGGCGAGACCCAGTACTTC. The V gene is TRBV6-5, the J gene TRBJ2-5, with D perhaps matching TRBD2 (6 bases). Germline V lookup: CDR1 MNHEY, CDR2 SVGAGI. The CDR3 totals 15 residues. The V and J ends lost 2 bases and 5 bases respectively, with 15 bases between them.

This clonotype occurred a few times. The chain has TRBV6-5 and TRBJ1-5; tentative D call: TRBD1 (5 bases). CDR3 length: 16 amino acids. V gave up 0 bases and J gave up 6 bases, with 15 bases separating them. Looked up from germline, CDR1 is MNHEY and CDR2 is SVGAGI. The CDR3 DNA is TGTGCCAGCAGTTACTCGGACCGAGGGGAGGGTCAGCCCCAGCATTTT. Protein sequence: CASSYSDRGEGQPQHF.

There are many counts of this clonotype. The chain has TRBV15 and TRBJ2-7, with D perhaps assigned TRBD1 or TRBD2 (5 bases each). The CDR3 totals 15 residues. Trimming shortened V by 3 bases and J by 1 base, and 13 bases separated the two germline ends. Germline V gives CDR1 LNHNV, CDR2 YYDKDF (reference sequence). In nucleotides, the CDR3 is TGTGCCACCAGCAGCAGAGGGGCAGGGTCCTACGAGCAGTACTTC. Amino acid sequence: CATSSRGAGSYEQYF.

As to this clonotype: A read error may produce the germline difference seen at one junction end. J is TRBJ1-6 and V is TRBV6-2 or TRBV6-3; D may be TRBD1 (5 bases). The CDR3 extends over 18 amino acids. Germline CDR1 and CDR2: MNHEY and SVGEGT. DNA of the CDR3: TGTGTCAGCACCCCAGTCCGGGACGTCTTCTCCTATAATTCACCCCTCCACTTT. This encodes CVSTPVRDVFSYNSPLHF.

This clonotype was found once. This sequence joins TRBV29-1 and TRBJ2-5, with a possible D match to TRBD2 (6 bases). The germline gives CDR1 SQVTM, CDR2 ANQGSEA. V shed 3 bases and J shed 1 base, with 12 bases lying between them. This CDR3 region has 14 residues. The CDR3 protein is CSVDGGTTQETQYF. The CDR3 bases are TGCAGCGTTGATGGCGGGACCACCCAAGAGACCCAGTACTTC.